The sequence of this T cell receptor beta chain was determined in a study of early T cells in non-severe SARS-CoV-2 infection. The wider study: It was bulk RNA from unsorted whole blood that was sequenced, and the chains were unpaired.

The V gene's germline CDR1 is MNHEY and CDR2 SVGAGI. V lost 2 bases to trimming and J lost 10 bases, with 12 bases between them. The CDR3 totals 13 residues. One entry per CDR3 protein results from TCRdb running MiXCR on the 5' RACE reads. The repertoire holds 63,000 or so distinct CDR3 sequences, with approximately 12% as singletons. The sequenced sample was whole blood. The sequence was obtained from an adult who was a healthcare worker with PCR-confirmed SARS-CoV-2 infection or an uninfected control (not recorded which). The chain uses TRBV6-5 and TRBJ2-1; no definite D call. As DNA, the CDR3 is TGTGCCAGCAGTTACGATGGGGATGGCGAGCAGTTCTTC. Protein: CASSYDGDGEQFF.